The 5 T cell receptor beta chains listed next were all sequenced from one sample in a study of radiotherapy plus CTLA-4 blockade in lung cancer. The table came from immunoSEQ multiplex PCR; TCRdb's copy has only in-frame clones and leaves some out. The sample has roughly 98,000 clones, approximately 78% seen once. The source was peripheral blood, collected from a patient treated with radiotherapy plus ipilimumab. The receptors here all came from a human donor with non-small cell lung cancer who had a partial response to radiotherapy plus ipilimumab.

The chain uses TRBV28 and TRBJ1-1, with no clear D. CDR3 size: 12 residues. Germline values: CDR1 MDHEN, CDR2 SYDVKM. The V and J ends lost 7 bases and 1 base respectively, with 7 bases between them. CDR3 bases: TGTGCCAGCAACGAGGGGAACACTGAAGCTTTCTTT. Residues: CASNEGNTEAFF.

The chain is built from TRBV9 and TRBJ2-3; 8 nucleotides line up with TRBD2. The CDR3 covers 15 residues. After removal of 0 bases from V and 4 bases from J, the junction contained 4 bases not matched to a gene. From germline, CDR1 is SGDLS and CDR2 YYNGEE. The CDR3 DNA reads TGTGCCAGCAGCGTAGGTGATAGCGGGGCAGATACGCAGTATTTT. It encodes CASSVGDSGADTQYF. The entire variable domain, with the rest obtained from reference TRBV9 and TRBJ2-3, is as follows: DSGVTQTPKHLITATGQRVTLRCSPRSGDLSVYWYQQSLDQGLQFLIQYYNGEERAKGNILERFSAQQFPDLHSELNLSSLELGDSALYFCASSVGDSGADTQYFGPGTRLTVL.

This clone was seen just once. The chain carries TRBV7-2 and TRBJ2-2; D perhaps matches TRBD2 (5 bases). The germline gives CDR1 SGHTA, CDR2 FQGNSA. CDR3 size: 16 residues. V lost 1 base and J 5 bases, leaving 14 bases between the germline ends. In nucleotides, the CDR3 is TGTGCCAGCAGCTTAGAGGCCACTAGTGGGACCGGGGAGCTGTTTTTT. Its protein is CASSLEATSGTGELFF.

A word on this clone: The junction does not match germline at one end; this may be a read error. This CDR3 is CSVWLGQGNNEAFF. The CDR3 nucleotides are TGCAGCGTCTGGTTGGGGCAGGGGAACAATGAAGCTTTCTTT. This chain joins TRBV29-1 and TRBJ1-1; possible D gene TRBD1, 6 bases. The CDR3 extends over 14 amino acids. Germline assignment: CDR1 SQVTM and CDR2 ANQGSEA.

V and J are TRBV19 and TRBJ2-1, with no clear D. The V and J ends lost 5 bases and 4 bases respectively, with 3 bases between them. The CDR3 is 11 amino acids. From germline, CDR1 is LNHDA and CDR2 SQIVND (reference sequence). CDR3 in DNA: TGTGCCAGTAGTCTATACAATGAGCAGTTCTTC. Residues: CASSLYNEQFF.